This T cell receptor beta chain was retrieved from a study of blood T cell repertoires in COVID-19. Participants, about 18 to 90 years old, spanned approximately 25 US areas. The CDR3 spans 16 residues. Germline loops: CDR1 MGHRA, CDR2 YSYEKL. V lost 6 bases to trimming and J lost 0 bases, with 17 bases between them. Repertoires were generated with immunoSEQ multiplex PCR, while TCRdb's copy carries only in-frame clones and drops some. The sample lists tens of thousands of clones; around 90% were seen once. The receptor was derived from a woman aged 40 to 50 who had recovered from COVID-19. This chain connects TRBV4-1 to TRBJ1-2; D unclear. The specimen was PBMCs or T cells enriched from blood (not recorded which). The CDR3 sequence is CASSPLSPPSNYGYTF. The CDR3 bases are TGCGCCAGCAGTCCGCTGAGCCCGCCATCTAACTATGGCTACACCTTC.